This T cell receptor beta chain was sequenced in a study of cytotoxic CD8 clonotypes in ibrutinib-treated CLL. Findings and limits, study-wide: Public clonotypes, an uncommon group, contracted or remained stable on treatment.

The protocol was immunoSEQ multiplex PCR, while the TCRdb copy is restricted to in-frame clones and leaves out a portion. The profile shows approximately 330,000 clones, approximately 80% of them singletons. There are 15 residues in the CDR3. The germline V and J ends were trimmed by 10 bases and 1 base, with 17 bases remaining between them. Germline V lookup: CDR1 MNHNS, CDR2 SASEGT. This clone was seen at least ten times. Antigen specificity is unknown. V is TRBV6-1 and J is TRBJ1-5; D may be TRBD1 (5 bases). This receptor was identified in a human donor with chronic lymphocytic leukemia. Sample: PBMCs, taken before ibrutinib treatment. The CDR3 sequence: CATLPVWGSNQPQHF. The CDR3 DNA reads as TGTGCCACCTTGCCCGTTTGGGGGAGCAATCAGCCCCAGCATTTT.